This T cell receptor (beta chain) derives from a study of CD8 T cells in Susac syndrome (dated by TCRdb to 2018 to 2020). Turning to the overall study: Whether CD8+ T cell activation and differentiation in Susac syndrome was antigen driven was tested using repertoire sequencing. Clonality of the CD8+ T cell repertoire was compared between roughly twelve healthy donors, roughly 14 Susac syndrome patients and fewer than 16 multiple sclerosis patients. Broad study findings and their caveats: The study acknowledged that relatively few individuals were included in the TCR sequencing and HLA analysis.

As for this clonotype: Its antigen remains unidentified. No base quality values were provided; no much bigger clone lies one nucleotide off.

Peripheral blood CD8+ and CD4+ T cells from healthy donors, Susac syndrome patients and multiple sclerosis patients were profiled using high-throughput TCR beta sequencing. The multiple sclerosis controls were treatment-naive patients who had stable or active relapsing-remitting disease and met the revised McDonald criteria. Bulk CD8+ and CD4+ T cells were purified by magnetic negative isolation, whereas CD8+ TEMRA cells were enriched by FACS. Blood was drawn into EDTA tubes, processed within 24 hours, and PBMCs were isolated by density gradient centrifugation. PBMCs destined for TCR sequencing were cryopreserved in liquid nitrogen and later thawed in a 37 °C water bath. Purity of sorted or isolated CD4+, CD8+ and CD8+ TEMRA cells was at least 90%. RNA was extracted using the RNeasy kit, and roughly 0.5 to 1 ug of the RNA was reverse transcribed with random hexamers. The immunoSEQ multiplex PCR assay, covering 54 Vbeta and 13 Jbeta segments, was used to amplify TCR beta CDR3 regions. PCR amplification bias was corrected by using a synthetic template baseline for primer optimization and computational correction. The authors processed their data as follows. Reads were annotated to V, D and J genes according to IMGT and were analyzed with immunoSEQ Analyzer, with only productive sequences retained. To calculate clonality, Shannon entropy was normalized by log2 of the number of productive unique sequences and then subtracted from one. For each patient and control, public and private clones were evaluated among the 100 most prevalent clones. Clones were defined as Susac-specific when absent from the healthy and MS cohorts, from about 1,100 published viral clones and from other ImmuneACCESS disease sequences. TCRdb trimmed public reads at Q25 via fastp, called clones via MiXCR and kept in-frame beta chains. Records with the same CDR3 protein are collapsed into one entry carrying the most frequent genes and DNA. TCRdb's processing, not the study's, gives the V and J calls here. The sample includes just over 150,000 distinct CDR3 sequences, with approximately 94% observed a single time. The ten largest make up more than 0.2% of the sample.

The cysteine opens and the phenylalanine closes a CDR3 of 15 amino acids. Just CDR3 DNA is preserved here, 45 bases in frame from base 1. The germline V gene encodes CDR1 SGHRS and CDR2 YFSETQ. V and J are truncated by 5 bases and 2 bases respectively, leaving an intervening sequence of 15 bases. This clonotype was sampled from a human donor with multiple sclerosis. This receptor chain uses TRBV5-1 and TRBJ2-3; the D gene lacks a confident call. Specimen: CD8+ T cells from PBMCs. CDR3 protein: CASRPPDSITDTQYF. In nucleotides, the sequence is TGCGCCAGCAGGCCCCCCGACTCCATCACAGATACGCAGTATTTT. Here the CDR3 is joined to the reference TRBV5-1 and TRBJ2-3 genes, and the full variable domain is: KAGVTQTPRYLIKTRGQQVTLSCSPISGHRSVSWYQQTPGQGLQFLFEYFSETQRNKGNFPGRFSGRQFSNSRSEMNVSTLELGDSALYLCASRPPDSITDTQYFGPGTRLTVL.